These T cell receptor beta chains were read from a single sample in a study of blood T cell repertoires in COVID-19. Method: immunoSEQ multiplex PCR; TCRdb's copy keeps in-frame clones and lacks some. The table shows approximately 210,000 clones, with 65% to 90% occurring only once. The specimen sequenced was peripheral blood. The source of these receptors is a human donor in a cohort sampled during active COVID-19. Both conserved end residues are part of each CDR3. The D gene is left open where the match is weak. Only part of the rows carry a size: once, few, many, or a class if the clone is expanded.

len: 14
j_gene: TRBJ1-2
abundance: NA
v_gene: TRBV18
d_gene: NA
CDR3nt: TGTGCCAGCTCCAGGGCGTACCCTAACTATGGCTACACCTTC
CDR3aa: CASSRAYPNYGYTF

len: 14
j_gene: TRBJ2-5
abundance: NA
v_gene: TRBV21-1
d_gene: NA
CDR3nt: TGTGCCAGCAGCAATGGGACAGGGAACGAGACCCAGTACTTC
CDR3aa: CASSNGTGNETQYF

len: 15
j_gene: TRBJ1-6
abundance: NA
v_gene: TRBV28
d_gene: TRBD1
CDR3nt: TGTGCCAGCAGTTTTAGGGACAGGGCTAATTCACCCCTCCACTTT
CDR3aa: CASSFRDRANSPLHF

len: 14
j_gene: TRBJ1-2
abundance: NA
v_gene: TRBV28
d_gene: NA
CDR3nt: TGTGCCAGCAGTTTGTTCAGGGGAGCCTATGGCTACACCTTC
CDR3aa: CASSLFRGAYGYTF

len: 14
j_gene: TRBJ2-7
abundance: NA
v_gene: TRBV6-6
d_gene: TRBD2
CDR3nt: TGTGCCACCCTCGATGCTAGCGGGTTCTACGAGCAGTACTTC
CDR3aa: CATLDASGFYEQYF

len: 15
j_gene: TRBJ2-7
abundance: NA
v_gene: TRBV5-1
d_gene: NA
CDR3nt: TGCGCCAGCAGTTCCGGATCAACAACTACCTACGAGCAGTACTTC
CDR3aa: CASSSGSTTTYEQYF

len: 15
j_gene: TRBJ1-4
abundance: NA
v_gene: TRBV4-3
d_gene: NA
CDR3nt: TGCGCCAGCAGCCAAAACAGGGAAAGGGGAGAAAAACTGTTTTTT
CDR3aa: CASSQNRERGEKLFF

len: 12
j_gene: TRBJ1-2
abundance: NA
v_gene: TRBV12-3/TRBV12-4
d_gene: NA
CDR3nt: TGTGCCAGCAGTCCCGGACAGACTGGCTACACCTTC
CDR3aa: CASSPGQTGYTF

len: 16
j_gene: TRBJ1-4
abundance: many
v_gene: TRBV18
d_gene: NA
CDR3nt: TGTGCCAGCTCACCACTTGAGGGCAGAATTAATGAAAAACTGTTTTTT
CDR3aa: CASSPLEGRINEKLFF

len: 11
j_gene: TRBJ1-1
abundance: NA
v_gene: TRBV2
d_gene: TRBD1
CDR3nt: TGTGCCAGCATCCGGACAGGATGGTCTTTCTTT
CDR3aa: CASIRTGWSFF